This T cell receptor (beta chain) was identified during a study of beta chain features in type 1 diabetes. This clone has more than one count but fewer than ten. Its antigen remains unidentified. Notes on the study in general: Comparison showed that naive, central memory and Treg TCRB repertoires appeared more similar among patients than among healthy donors. A pattern of fewer insertions and more deletions at VDJ junctions was seen in type 1 diabetes patients.

The CDR3 is 16 amino acids. Trimming removed 2 bases from V and 3 bases from J; junction bases left unmatched: 6. The germline V gene has CDR1 LGHNA and CDR2 YNFKEQ. Expressed TCRB transcripts were sequenced after all isolated RNA was converted to cDNA. Assay used: immunoSEQ multiplex PCR; TCRdb lists only in-frame clones, some missing. The table records almost 350,000 clones, around 19% of them present only once. The collection from each donor was one heparinised blood draw averaging about 110 mL. V gene TRBV4-2 combines with J gene TRBJ2-3, with TRBD2 matching over 9 bases. What was sequenced was naive CD4+ T cells from blood. The receptor was derived from a woman aged 18 to 35 in good health. The CDR3 here is CASSQQVGLATDTQYF. DNA of the CDR3: TGTGCCAGCAGCCAACAGGTGGGACTAGCAACAGATACGCAGTATTTT.